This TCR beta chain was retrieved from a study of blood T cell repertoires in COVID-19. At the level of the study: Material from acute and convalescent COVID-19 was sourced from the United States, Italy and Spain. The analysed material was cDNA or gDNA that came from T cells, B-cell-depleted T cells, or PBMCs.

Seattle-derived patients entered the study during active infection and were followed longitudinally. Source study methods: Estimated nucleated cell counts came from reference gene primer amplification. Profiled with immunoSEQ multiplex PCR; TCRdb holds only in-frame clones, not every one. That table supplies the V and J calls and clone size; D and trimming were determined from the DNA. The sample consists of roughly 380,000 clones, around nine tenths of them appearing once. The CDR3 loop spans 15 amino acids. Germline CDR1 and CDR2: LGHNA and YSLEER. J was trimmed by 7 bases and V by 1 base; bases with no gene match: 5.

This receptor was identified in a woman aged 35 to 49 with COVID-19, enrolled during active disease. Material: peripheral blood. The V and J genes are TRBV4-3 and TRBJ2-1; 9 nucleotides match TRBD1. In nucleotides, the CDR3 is TGCGCCAGCAGCCAAGTTGGGACAGGGCAGAATGAGCAGTTCTTC. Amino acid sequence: CASSQVGTGQNEQFF.